Shown below are 4 T cell receptor beta chains from a single sample sequenced in a study of long-term antiretroviral therapy in people with HIV (dated by TCRdb to between 2020 and 2023). The immunoSEQ hsTCRB v3.0 assay was used at survey level resolution to sequence the TRB variable region. This immuneACCESS table, as held by TCRdb, lists in-frame sequences with V and J called but not all clones. Of the missing ones, under half trace to an unresolved V gene in checked studies; the others have no known cause. Here the sample has over 30,000 clones; about 98% occur a single time. The top ten constitute over 1.5% of the sample. Sequences were derived from unsorted PBMCs, sampled 7.6 years after starting antiretroviral therapy. The source is a man younger than 45 with HIV.

The CDR3 protein is CASSVGGLNEQYF. DNA of the CDR3: TGCGCCAGCAGCGTTGGGGGCCTGAACGAGCAGTACTTC. This rearrangement joins TRBV5-1 to TRBJ2-7, with D possibly matching TRBD1 (6 bases). This CDR3 is 13 amino acids long. Trimming cost V 4 bases and J 5 bases, with 13 bases left between them. Germline-derived CDR1 and CDR2 are SGHRS and YFSETQ.

This clone was counted once. The V and J genes are TRBV29-1 and TRBJ1-2; D unclear. Deletions cut 4 bases from V and 0 bases from J, with 12 bases between. Germline V gene sequence: CDR1 SQVTM, CDR2 ANQGSEA. This CDR3 region has 14 residues. The DNA of the CDR3 is TGCAGCGTTGCGGCCCGGTTGACTAACTATGGCTACACCTTC. Encoded protein: CSVAARLTNYGYTF.

The J gene is TRBJ1-3, the V gene TRBV4-2; 7 bases agree with TRBD1. CDR1 is LGHNA, CDR2 YNFKEQ, per germline. Germline trimming cut 1 base from V and 6 bases from J; bases unmatched to any gene: 6. The CDR3 length is 15 residues. CDR3 nucleotide sequence: TGTGCCAGCAGCCAAGTCACAGGGGCGGCAAACACCATATATTTT. It codes for CASSQVTGAANTIYF.

V and J are TRBV28 and TRBJ1-4; D not certain. The length of the CDR3 is 13 residues. V lost 3 bases to trimming and J lost 6 bases, with 8 bases between them. The V gene's germline CDR1 is MDHEN and CDR2 SYDVKM. This CDR3 reads CASSFPGDEKLFF. The CDR3 nucleotides are TGTGCCAGCAGTTTCCCCGGGGATGAAAAACTGTTTTTT.